This TCR beta chain was found in a study of CD8+CD57+ T cells in acquired aplastic anemia. Study results and limitations: It was found that some 30 CD8+ CDR3 sequences were shared between patients and controls. Controls did not differ significantly from patients in CD8+ Simpson's diversity.

Germline V gene lookup returns CDR1 DFQATT and CDR2 SNEGSKA (reference sequence). The CDR3 spans 15 residues. J lost 2 bases, V lost 3 bases, and 7 bases had no gene match. Sequencing was done on patients that had shown CD8+CD57+ cell expansion by flow cytometry. CDR3 and TCR beta VDJ profiling relied on a genomic DNA template. MiXCR, applied by TCRdb to the reads, yields one record per CDR3 protein. Here the sample spans about 120,000 distinct CDR3 sequences, 45% to 60% being singletons. In the case of this clonotype: Antigen specificity is unknown.

The source of this sequence is a human donor with aplastic anemia. Sequencing was performed on sorted CD4+, CD8+, or CD8+CD57+ T cells (not recorded which) from PBMCs. This chain uses TRBV20-1 with TRBJ1-1, with 9 bases identical to TRBD1. As DNA, the CDR3 is TGCAGTGCTAGGGACAGGGGATACTCAAACACTGAAGCTTTCTTT. Protein product: CSARDRGYSNTEAFF.